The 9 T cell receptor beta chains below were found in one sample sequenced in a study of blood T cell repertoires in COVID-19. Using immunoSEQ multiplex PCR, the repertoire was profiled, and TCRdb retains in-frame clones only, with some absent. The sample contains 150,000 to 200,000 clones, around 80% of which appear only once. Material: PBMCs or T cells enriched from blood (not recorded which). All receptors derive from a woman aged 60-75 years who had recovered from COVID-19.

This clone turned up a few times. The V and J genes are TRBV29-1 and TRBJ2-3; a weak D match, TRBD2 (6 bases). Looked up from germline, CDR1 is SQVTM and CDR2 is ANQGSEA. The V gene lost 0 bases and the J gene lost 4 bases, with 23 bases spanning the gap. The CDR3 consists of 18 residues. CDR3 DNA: TGCAGCGTTGAAGATCTTAAAGGGGCTAGCGTGGGATCAGATACGCAGTATTTT. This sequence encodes CSVEDLKGASVGSDTQYF.

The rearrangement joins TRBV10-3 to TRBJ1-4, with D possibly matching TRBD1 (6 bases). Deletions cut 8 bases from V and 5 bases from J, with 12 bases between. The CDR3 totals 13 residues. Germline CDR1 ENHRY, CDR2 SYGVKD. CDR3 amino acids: CAISARGNEKLFF. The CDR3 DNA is TGTGCCATCTCGGCCAGGGGAAATGAAAAACTGTTTTTT.

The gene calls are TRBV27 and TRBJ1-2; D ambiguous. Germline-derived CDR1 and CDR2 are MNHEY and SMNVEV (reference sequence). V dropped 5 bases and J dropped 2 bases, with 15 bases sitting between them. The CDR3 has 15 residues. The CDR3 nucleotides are TGTGCCAGCAGTCCCCACCGGGGAGGGAACTATGGCTACACCTTC. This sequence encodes CASSPHRGGNYGYTF.

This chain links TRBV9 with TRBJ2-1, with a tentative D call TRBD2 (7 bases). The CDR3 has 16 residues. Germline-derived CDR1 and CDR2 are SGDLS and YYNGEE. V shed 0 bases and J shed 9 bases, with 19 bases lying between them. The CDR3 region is CASSVEPGGLLGEQFF. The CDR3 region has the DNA TGTGCCAGCAGCGTAGAACCGGGGGGCCTTCTCGGTGAGCAGTTCTTC.

CDR3: CASSPRAVYEQYF. The CDR3 bases are TGTGCCAGCAGCCCGCGCGCGGTCTACGAGCAGTACTTC. The chain couples TRBV27 to TRBJ2-7; D ambiguous. Germline V lookup: CDR1 MNHEY, CDR2 SMNVEV (reference sequence). V lost 6 bases to trimming and J lost 3 bases, with 12 bases between them. This CDR3 is built from 13 residues.

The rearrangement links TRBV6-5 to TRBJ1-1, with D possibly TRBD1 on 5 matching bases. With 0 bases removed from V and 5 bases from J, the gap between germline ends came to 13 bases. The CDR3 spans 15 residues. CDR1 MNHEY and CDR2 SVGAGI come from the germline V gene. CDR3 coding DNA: TGTGCCAGCAGTTACTCGGGCATCAAGGGGACTGAAGCTTTCTTT. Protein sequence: CASSYSGIKGTEAFF.

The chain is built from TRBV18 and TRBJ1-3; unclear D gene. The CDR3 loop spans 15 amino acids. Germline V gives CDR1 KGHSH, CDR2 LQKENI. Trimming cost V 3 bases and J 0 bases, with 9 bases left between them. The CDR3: CASSPPSGSGNTIYF. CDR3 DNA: TGTGCCAGCTCACCTCCTAGTGGCTCTGGAAACACCATATATTTT.

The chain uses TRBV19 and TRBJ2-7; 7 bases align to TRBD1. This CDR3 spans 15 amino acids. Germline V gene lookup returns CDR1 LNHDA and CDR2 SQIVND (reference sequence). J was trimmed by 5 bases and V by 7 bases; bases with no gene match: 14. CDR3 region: CASTPKDRFGHEQYF. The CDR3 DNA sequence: TGTGCCAGTACCCCTAAGGACAGGTTTGGTCACGAGCAGTACTTC.

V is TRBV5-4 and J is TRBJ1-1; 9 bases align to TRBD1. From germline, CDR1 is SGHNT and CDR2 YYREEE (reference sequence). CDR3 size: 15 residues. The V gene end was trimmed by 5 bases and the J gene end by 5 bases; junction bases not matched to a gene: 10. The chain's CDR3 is CASSPPGTGRTEAFF. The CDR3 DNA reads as TGTGCCAGCAGTCCTCCTGGGACAGGGAGGACTGAAGCTTTCTTT.